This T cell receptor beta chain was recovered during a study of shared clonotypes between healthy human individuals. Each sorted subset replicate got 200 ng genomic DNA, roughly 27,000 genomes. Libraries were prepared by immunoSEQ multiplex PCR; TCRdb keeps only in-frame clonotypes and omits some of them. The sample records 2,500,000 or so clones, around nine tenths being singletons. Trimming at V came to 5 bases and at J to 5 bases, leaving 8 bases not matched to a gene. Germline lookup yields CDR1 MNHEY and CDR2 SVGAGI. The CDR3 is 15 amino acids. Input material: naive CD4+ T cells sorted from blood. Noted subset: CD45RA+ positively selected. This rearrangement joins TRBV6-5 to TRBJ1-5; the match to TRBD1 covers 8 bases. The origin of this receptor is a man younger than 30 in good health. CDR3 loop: CASSPPSGQDQPQHF. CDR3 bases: TGTGCCAGCAGTCCTCCCTCGGGACAGGATCAGCCCCAGCATTTT.